This paragraph reports one TCR beta chain. The antigen is not known. This sample stems from a study of OX40 agonist ivuxolimab in advanced cancers. Study details: Mean age 60 years, range roughly 23 to 79; 82.7% male. Having had anti-PD-1, anti-PD-L1 or anti-CTLA-4 therapy before was allowed, and over 35% had some.

Baseline, cycle 4 day 1, and cycle 7 day 1 were the blood sampling points. Trimming stripped 4 bases from V and 5 bases from J, with 8 bases between. Germline CDR1 and CDR2: MGHRA and YSYEKL. The CDR3 totals 12 residues. The protocol was immunoSEQ multiplex PCR, while the TCRdb copy is restricted to in-frame clones and leaves out a portion. This sample has approximately 11,000 clones; 77% occur once, and the top ten carry around a sixth. Findings and caveats of the study: Some patients who did not respond also had low normalized T-cell clonal expansion.

This clonotype was obtained from an adult with an advanced solid tumor such as melanoma, head and neck, liver or kidney cancer. Sequencing was performed on CD4+ or CD8+ T cells sorted from blood, taken in a trial of the OX40 agonist ivuxolimab. This chain uses TRBV4-1 with TRBJ1-2, with D hard to call. The DNA of the CDR3 is TGCGCCAGCAGCCCCGGGCTGTATGGCTACACCTTC. It encodes CASSPGLYGYTF.